A selection of T cell receptor beta chains follows, all from one sample in a study of vaccination and CD4 T cells after COVID-19. One entry per CDR3 protein, called by TCRdb with MiXCR from the PCR reads. Counted here are 14,000 to 15,000 distinct CDR3 sequences, 50% to 55% occurring once; the ten biggest clones make up more than 10%. No antigen is known for these receptors. Sequencing used CD4+ T cells from blood, cultured in vitro. Source of these receptors: a human donor who had recovered from COVID-19. The CDR3 runs from the conserved cysteine through the conserved F or W. D genes are given only for firm matches. Clone size, where shown, is once, few, many, or a class for clones that have expanded.

D	V	J	size	CDR3	DNA
NA	TRBV7-2	TRBJ1-5	NA	CASSLQSWGSNQPQHF	TGTGCCAGCAGCCTTCAGAGTTGGGGCTCCAATCAGCCCCAGCATTTT
TRBD2	TRBV24-1	TRBJ2-1	NA	CATSGAGAVRNEQFF	TGTGCCACCAGTGGAGCGGGAGCCGTCAGGAATGAGCAGTTCTTC
NA	TRBV27	TRBJ2-7	NA	CASSSVTGSYEQYF	TGTGCCAGCAGTTCGGTGACAGGATCCTACGAGCAGTACTTC
NA	TRBV6-1	TRBJ1-1	few	CASSGALRNTEAFF	TGTGCCAGCAGTGGGGCCCTCCGCAACACTGAAGCTTTCTTT
TRBD2	TRBV23-1	TRBJ2-7	few	CASSQLSASGAYEQYF	TGCGCCAGCAGTCAACTCAGCGCTAGCGGCGCCTACGAGCAGTACTTC
NA	TRBV28	TRBJ1-5	NA	CASGLGVGSQPQHF	TGTGCCAGCGGCCTCGGGGTTGGAAGTCAGCCCCAGCATTTT
TRBD1	TRBV20-1	TRBJ1-2	few	CSAPGQETYGYTF	TGCAGTGCCCCGGGACAGGAGACCTATGGCTACACCTTC
NA	TRBV6-1	TRBJ2-2	few	CASKTAGQSTGELFF	TGTGCCAGCAAGACCGCGGGACAATCAACCGGGGAGCTGTTTTTT
NA	TRBV7-9	TRBJ2-7	NA	CASSPGVARYEQYF	TGTGCCAGCAGCCCCGGGGTGGCACGCTACGAGCAGTACTTC
NA	TRBV7-9	TRBJ1-1	few	CASRGERGEAFF	TGTGCCAGCAGGGGGGAGCGGGGTGAAGCTTTCTTT
TRBD1	TRBV4-3	TRBJ2-4	NA	CASSAGTGFRVAKNIQYF	TGCGCCAGCAGCGCCGGGACAGGGTTCAGGGTAGCCAAAAACATTCAGTACTTC
NA	TRBV19	TRBJ1-5	NA	CASSMSSSYSNQPQHF	TGTGCCAGTAGTATGTCCAGCTCTTATAGCAATCAGCCCCAGCATTTT
NA	TRBV10-3	TRBJ2-7	NA	CAISPGPTRTYEQYF	TGTGCCATCTCCCCAGGCCCGACTAGAACCTACGAGCAGTACTTC
NA	TRBV30	TRBJ1-2	NA	CAWSVPGVGYTF	TGTGCCTGGAGTGTACCTGGGGTCGGCTACACCTTC
TRBD2	TRBV2	TRBJ2-5	few	CASIREGLQTQYF	TGTGCCAGCATTCGGGAGGGCCTCCAGACCCAGTACTTC
TRBD1	TRBV4-1	TRBJ1-5	few	CASSLRQGAEPQHF	TGCGCCAGCAGCTTGCGACAGGGGGCAGAGCCCCAGCATTTT
NA	TRBV7-3	TRBJ1-3	NA	CASSFGVGDTIYF	TGTGCCAGCAGCTTCGGGGTCGGGGACACCATATATTTT
TRBD1	TRBV28	TRBJ2-2	NA	CASSAATGDGGELFF	TGTGCCAGCAGTGCCGCGACAGGGGATGGCGGGGAGCTGTTTTTT
NA	TRBV7-9	TRBJ2-7	NA	CASSSERATYEQYF	TGTGCCAGCAGTTCGGAGCGGGCCACCTACGAGCAGTACTTC
TRBD1	TRBV20-1	TRBJ2-5	NA	CSARDRARGAQETQYF	TGCAGTGCCCGGGACAGGGCGCGCGGCGCCCAAGAGACCCAGTACTTC
TRBD1	TRBV2	TRBJ1-6	NA	CASSLRPGQGDSPLHF	TGTGCCAGCAGTTTAAGACCGGGACAGGGGGATTCACCCCTCCACTTT
TRBD1	TRBV7-9	TRBJ1-2	few	CASSRRDRGYGYTF	TGTGCCAGCAGCCGCCGGGACAGGGGGTATGGCTACACCTTC
NA	TRBV9	TRBJ2-5	NA	CASSVGGQLQETQYF	TGTGCCAGCAGCGTAGGAGGGCAGTTACAAGAGACCCAGTACTTC
NA	TRBV27	TRBJ2-5	NA	CASRPFGAGEETQYF	TGTGCCAGCCGCCCCTTCGGGGCAGGGGAAGAGACCCAGTACTTC
NA	TRBV5-1	TRBJ1-2	NA	CASSLGGTNYGYTF	TGCGCCAGCAGCTTGGGGGGGACCAACTATGGCTACACCTTC
TRBD2	TRBV20-1	TRBJ2-1	NA	CSARDVAGGHNEQFF	TGCAGTGCTAGAGACGTAGCGGGAGGCCACAATGAGCAGTTCTTC
TRBD2	TRBV24-1	TRBJ2-3	once	CATSQQIGTRDTDTQYF	TGTGCCACCAGCCAACAAATCGGGACTAGAGACACAGATACGCAGTATTTT